The 3 T cell receptor beta chains below all came from one sample that was sequenced in a study of beta chain features in type 1 diabetes (dated by TCRdb to the late 2010s). General conclusions and limits of the study: Type 1 diabetes patients showed a moderate but significant shortening of TCRB CDR3 length in all four CD4+ subsets.

Libraries were built with the immunoSEQ multiplex PCR assay. The entire amount of isolated RNA was reverse transcribed using the High Capacity cDNA Reverse Transcription Kit, so the sequenced TCRB transcripts were expressed ones. TCRdb provides this immuneACCESS table in a form limited to in-frame rearrangements. Some clones are lacking; in checked studies, under half of them reflect an unresolved V gene, and why the rest are absent is not known. The sample table records over 100,000 clones; about a sixth of these occur just once. Jointly, the top ten make up approximately 2.2% of the sample. Their recognized antigens are unknown. The sequenced material came from central memory CD4+ T cells from blood. These receptors were obtained from a young man with type 1 diabetes.

This clone was recorded many times. The rearrangement joins TRBV7-9 to TRBJ1-2; D is possibly TRBD1 (5 bases). Trimming pared 0 bases from V and 0 bases from J, leaving 11 bases between. Per germline, CDR1 SEHNR and CDR2 FQNEAQ (reference sequence). The CDR3 consists of 16 residues. The CDR3 DNA sequence: TGTGCCAGCAGCTTAGCGTTGGGGCGCACTAACTATGGCTACACCTTC. Translating it yields CASSLALGRTNYGYTF.

This clone was detected only a few times. The CDR3 bases are TGTGCCAGCAGCTTGGCCGGAGGGACCTACGAGCAGTACTTC. It encodes CASSLAGGTYEQYF. The chain carries TRBV7-9 and TRBJ2-7, with D perhaps TRBD2 (6 bases). CDR1 is SEHNR, CDR2 FQNEAQ, per germline (reference sequence). The CDR3 covers 14 residues. The V and J ends lost 3 bases and 2 bases respectively, with 11 bases between them.

The chain has TRBV18 and TRBJ2-5; D could derive from TRBD1 or TRBD2 (6 bases each). Germline CDR1 KGHSH, CDR2 LQKENI. Trimming took off 3 bases at V and 5 bases at J, with 16 bases between the two ends. The CDR3 has 15 residues. The CDR3 here is CASSPTSGAEETQYF. The CDR3 DNA follows: TGTGCCAGCTCACCCACTTCGGGGGCAGAGGAGACCCAGTACTTC.